The sequence of this T cell receptor (beta chain) was determined in a study of T cells after somatic rescue of genetic block. This CDR3 region has 16 residues. Germline V gives CDR1 SGHTA, CDR2 FQGNSA. As to this clone: One end of the junction fails to match germline, which may point to a read error. Other DNA sequences in the sample encode the same CDR3.

Sequencing used immunoSEQ multiplex PCR; TCRdb keeps in-frame clones, though not all of them. The top ten hold more than 0.075% of the sample, which has tens of thousands of clones, approximately 96% seen once. Sequenced input: peripheral blood mononuclear cells (PBMCs). The clonotype comes from a child less than two years old. This rearrangement joins TRBV7-2 to TRBJ2-2; the match to TRBD2 covers 9 bases. This CDR3 reads CASSLGGSGGGGELFF. CDR3 nucleotide sequence: TGTGCCAGTAGCTTAGGCGGTAGCGGGGGTGGCGGGGAGCTGTTTTTT.